This paragraph reports one T cell receptor (beta chain). Antigen specificity is unknown. It was by 5'RACE template switching with UMIs that TCR beta cDNA was made. One entry per CDR3 protein, without DNA, is what TCRdb gives after re-calling the 5' RACE reads. The sample includes 250,000 to 300,000 distinct CDR3 sequences. This sample is part of a study of T cells expressing NK-cell markers. Turning to the study itself: In the group of eight sequenced donors, seven were HCMV-seropositive and one was seronegative.

The CDR3 has 19 amino acids. General observations from the study: Also leading the CD3+CD56-NKG2C+ fraction in a handful of donors were these clonotypes. Whether expanded NKG2C+ T cell clones were HCMV specific stayed uncertain.

Sequenced sample: blood T cells: a sorted CD56 or NKG2C T cell subset, CD4+ or CD8+ T cells, or bulk PBMC T cells (not recorded which). The receptor was derived from a man between 18 and 29 years old in good health. The chain links TRBV12-3 or TRBV12-4 to TRBJ2-2; TCRdb's D gene call, TRBD1, goes unchecked for lack of DNA. CDR3 protein: CASSLWDRGPSGDTGELFF.